This TCR beta chain appears in the sequencing data of a study of cytomegalovirus exposure and HLA in healthy donors. At the level of the study: Unique TCR beta sequences numbering approximately 120 million came from around 180 million T cells in an earlier analysis.

Germline CDR1 MDHEN, CDR2 SYDVKM. Trimming pared 5 bases from V and 11 bases from J, leaving 14 bases between. This CDR3 has 12 amino acids. Researchers ran the PCR with 60 Vbeta and 13 Jbeta primers. Repertoires were generated with immunoSEQ multiplex PCR, while TCRdb's copy carries only in-frame clones and drops some. The table has approximately 86,000 clones, 60% to 80% seen once. Material: PBMCs. This TCR was recovered from a man between 60 and 70 years old in good health and CMV-seronegative. The chain has TRBV28 and TRBJ2-3; D ambiguous. CDR3 DNA: TGTGCCAGCAGTCCTACTCCGTTTGGGCAGTATTTT. Its translation: CASSPTPFGQYF.